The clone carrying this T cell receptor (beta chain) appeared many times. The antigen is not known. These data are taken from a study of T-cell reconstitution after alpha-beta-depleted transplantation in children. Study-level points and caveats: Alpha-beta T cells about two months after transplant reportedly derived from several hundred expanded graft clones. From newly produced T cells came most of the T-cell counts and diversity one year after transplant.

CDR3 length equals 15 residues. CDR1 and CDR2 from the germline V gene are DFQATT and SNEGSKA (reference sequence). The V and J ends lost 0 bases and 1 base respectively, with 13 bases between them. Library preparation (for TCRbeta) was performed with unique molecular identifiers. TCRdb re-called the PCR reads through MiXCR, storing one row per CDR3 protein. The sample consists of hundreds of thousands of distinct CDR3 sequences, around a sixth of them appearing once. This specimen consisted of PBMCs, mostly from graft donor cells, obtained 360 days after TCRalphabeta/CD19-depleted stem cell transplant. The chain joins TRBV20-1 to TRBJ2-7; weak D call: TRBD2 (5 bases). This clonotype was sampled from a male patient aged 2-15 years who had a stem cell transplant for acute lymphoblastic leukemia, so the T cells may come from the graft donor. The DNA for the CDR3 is TGCAGTGCTAGAGATGTCCCCTCGGGGTCCTACGAGCAGTACTTC. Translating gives CSARDVPSGSYEQYF.